This record looks at one T cell receptor (beta chain) sequence and its context. In the authors' methods: Estimation of nucleated cell counts relied on the amplification of reference gene primers. Profiling relied on immunoSEQ multiplex PCR, and the TCRdb table lists in-frame clones only, not all of them. The V and J calls and clone size were taken over from that table, and D and trimming were inferred from the DNA. The sample carries approximately 160,000 clones, about 81% recorded once. This sample is drawn from a study of blood T cell repertoires in COVID-19. The overall study: Sample material is recorded as cDNA or gDNA derived from T cells, B-cell-depleted T cells, or PBMCs.

This TCR derives from a human donor in a cohort sampled during active COVID-19. The specimen sequenced was peripheral blood.

The CDR3 loop is CASSESNGEPYTEAFF. DNA of the CDR3: TGCGCCAGCAGTGAGTCGAACGGAGAGCCTTACACTGAAGCTTTCTTT. This chain links TRBV10-2 with TRBJ1-1; D unclear. Germline CDR1 and CDR2: WSHSY and SAAADI. V dropped 0 bases and J dropped 3 bases, with 14 bases sitting between them. The CDR3 runs 16 residues.